A single TCR beta chain is shown here with its context. These data come from a study of blood T cell repertoires in COVID-19. The wider study: From T cells, B-cell-depleted T cells, or PBMCs came the material, which was cDNA or gDNA.

Germline CDR1 is SGHRS and CDR2 is YFSETQ. Trimming pared 4 bases from V and 4 bases from J, leaving 13 bases between. The CDR3 loop spans 14 amino acids. Original processing notes: Cell counts per sample came from amplifying reference gene primers. Produced via immunoSEQ multiplex PCR; TCRdb's table is partial and in-frame only. That table gives V, J and clone size, and the DNA gave D and trimming. The sample lists around 250,000 clones, approximately 86% seen once, with about 1.6% in the top ten. The V and J genes are TRBV5-1 and TRBJ2-3; no firm D call. This TCR was recovered from a woman in her fifties or sixties who had recovered from COVID-19. Sequences were obtained from peripheral blood. The CDR3 protein is CASSLVGRADTQYF. In DNA form, the CDR3 reads TGCGCCAGCAGCCTGGTAGGCCGGGCAGATACGCAGTATTTT.